This T cell receptor beta chain is from a study of CD8+ T cells in alopecia areata. A note on this clone: The antigen is unknown.

The sequencing template was cDNA reverse transcribed from extracted RNA. Sequencing was performed with immunoSEQ multiplex PCR; in TCRdb, only in-frame clones are kept and a portion is missing. The sample has around 270,000 clones, roughly 64% seen once. There are 15 residues in the CDR3. The V and J ends lost 4 bases and 4 bases, in that order; junction bases with no gene match: 5. CDR1 is MDHEN, CDR2 SYDVKM, per germline. Study observations and caveats: Compared with mice, patients displayed less clear TCR sharing, possibly for HLA-related reasons. Scalp specimens additionally yield sequences from normal skin's resident alphabeta T cells.

Treatment given: oral pan-JAK inhibitor, 5-10 mg twice daily. The rearrangement uses TRBV28 and TRBJ2-5; TRBD1 agrees at 11 bases. Sequencing was performed on CD4+ T cells sorted from blood, taken at week 24, from a patient treated with tofacitinib. The origin of this receptor is a human donor with alopecia areata. As DNA, the CDR3 is TGTGCCAGCAGTTCATGGACAGGGGGCCGAGAGACCCAGTACTTC. Residues: CASSSWTGGRETQYF.